Listed here is a single T cell receptor beta chain. The record originates from a study of blood T cell repertoires in COVID-19. Study in general: Spain, Italy and the United States supplied samples that represented acute and convalescent COVID-19.

Using immunoSEQ multiplex PCR, the repertoire was profiled, and TCRdb retains in-frame clones only, with some absent. The sample holds 400,000 to 550,000 clones, around 90% seen once. Material: PBMCs or T cells enriched from blood (not recorded which). The receptor was derived from a woman aged 18 to 35 with acute COVID-19.

The DNA of the CDR3 is TGCGCCAGCAGCTTGAGTACTAGCGGCTACGAGCAGTACTTC. Translating it yields CASSLSTSGYEQYF. V is TRBV5-1 and J is TRBJ2-7, with 8 bases matching TRBD2. Germline CDR1 reads SGHRS; CDR2 reads YFSETQ. The CDR3 length is 14 residues. V gave up 1 base and J gave up 3 bases; unmatched junction bases: 3.